This T cell receptor beta chain was recovered during a study of T cells in localized non-small cell lung cancer. Whole-study results and caveats: The highest T cell clonality was in uninvolved adjacent lung, above tumor. Heterogeneity stays possible, as sequencing covered only one tumor region. Appearances in adjacent lung were noted for a median about 60 of the top 100 tumor clones.

Here immunoSEQ multiplex PCR was the method, and the copy in TCRdb shows in-frame clones only, minus some. The table shows about 16,000 clones, with about 80% occurring only once. Details on this clone: Its matching antigen is unknown.

Germline-derived CDR1 and CDR2 are SQVTM and ANQGSEA. Unmatched junction bases numbered 6, after V lost 6 bases and J lost 7 bases. The CDR3 consists of 13 residues. The V and J genes are TRBV29-1 and TRBJ2-3, with 11 bases aligning to TRBD1. The sample consisted of peripheral blood, taken before any cancer treatment. The source is an older male donor with stage I lung adenocarcinoma. The CDR3 DNA sequence: TGCAGCGTGGACAGGGGGCAGCTCAATACGCAGTATTTT. It is translated as CSVDRGQLNTQYF.